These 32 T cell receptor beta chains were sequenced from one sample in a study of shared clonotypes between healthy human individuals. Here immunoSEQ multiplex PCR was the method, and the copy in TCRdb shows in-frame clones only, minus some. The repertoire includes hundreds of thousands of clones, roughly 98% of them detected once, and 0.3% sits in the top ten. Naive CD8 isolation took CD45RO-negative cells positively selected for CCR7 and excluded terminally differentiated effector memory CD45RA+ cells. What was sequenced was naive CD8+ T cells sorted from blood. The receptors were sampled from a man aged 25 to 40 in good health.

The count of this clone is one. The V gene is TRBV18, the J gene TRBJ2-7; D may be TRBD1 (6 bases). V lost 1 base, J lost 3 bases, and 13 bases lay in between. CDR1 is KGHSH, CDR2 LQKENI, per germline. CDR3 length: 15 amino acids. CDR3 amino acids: CASSPLPRGGYEQYF. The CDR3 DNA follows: TGTGCCAGCTCACCACTTCCCAGGGGCGGCTACGAGCAGTACTTC.

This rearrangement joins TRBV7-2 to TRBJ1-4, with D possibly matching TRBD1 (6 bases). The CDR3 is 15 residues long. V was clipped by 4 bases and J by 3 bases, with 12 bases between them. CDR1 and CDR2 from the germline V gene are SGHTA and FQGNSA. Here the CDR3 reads CASSSWTDPNEKLFF. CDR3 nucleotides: TGTGCCAGCAGCTCTTGGACAGATCCTAATGAAAAACTGTTTTTT.

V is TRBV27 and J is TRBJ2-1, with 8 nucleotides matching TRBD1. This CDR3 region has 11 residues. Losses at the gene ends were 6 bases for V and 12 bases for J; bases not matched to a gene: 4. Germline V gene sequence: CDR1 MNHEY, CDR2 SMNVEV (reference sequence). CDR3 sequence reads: CASSTGTGQFF. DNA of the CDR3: TGTGCCAGCAGCACCGGGACAGGGCAGTTCTTC.

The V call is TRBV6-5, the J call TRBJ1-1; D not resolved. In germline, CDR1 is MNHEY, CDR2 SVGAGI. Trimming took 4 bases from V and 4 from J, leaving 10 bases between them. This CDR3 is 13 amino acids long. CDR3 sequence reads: CASSLGRGTEAFF. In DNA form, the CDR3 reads TGTGCCAGCAGTTTAGGACGGGGCACTGAAGCTTTCTTT.

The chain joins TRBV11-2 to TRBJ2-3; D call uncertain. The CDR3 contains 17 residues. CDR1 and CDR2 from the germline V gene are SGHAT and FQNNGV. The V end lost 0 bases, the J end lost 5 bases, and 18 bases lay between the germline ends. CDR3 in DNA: TGTGCCAGCAGCTTAGAAATCCGTATAAAATCGGAAGATACGCAGTATTTT. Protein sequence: CASSLEIRIKSEDTQYF.

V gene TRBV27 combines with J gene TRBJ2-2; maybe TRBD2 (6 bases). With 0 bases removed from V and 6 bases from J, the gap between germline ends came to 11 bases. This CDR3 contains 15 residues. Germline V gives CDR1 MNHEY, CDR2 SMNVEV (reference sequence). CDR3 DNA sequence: TGTGCCAGCAGTTTATCTTTCGGAGGGCCCGGGGAGCTGTTTTTT. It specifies CASSLSFGGPGELFF.

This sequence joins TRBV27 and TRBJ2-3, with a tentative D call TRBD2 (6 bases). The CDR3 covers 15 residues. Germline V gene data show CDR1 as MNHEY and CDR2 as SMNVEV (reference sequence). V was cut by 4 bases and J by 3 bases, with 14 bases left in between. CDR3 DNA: TGTGCCAGCAGTTCTCGTGGAGGAGGGACAGATACGCAGTATTTT. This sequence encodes CASSSRGGGTDTQYF.

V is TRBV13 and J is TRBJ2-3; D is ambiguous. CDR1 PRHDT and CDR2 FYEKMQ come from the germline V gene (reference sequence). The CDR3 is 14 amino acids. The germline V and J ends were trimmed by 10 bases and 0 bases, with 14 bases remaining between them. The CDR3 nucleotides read TGTGCCATCGCTGCGGACGGTAGCACAGATACGCAGTATTTT. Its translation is CAIAADGSTDTQYF. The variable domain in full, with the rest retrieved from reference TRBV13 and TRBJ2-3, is AAGVIQSPRHLIKEKRETATLKCYPIPRHDTVYWYQQGPGQDPQFLISFYEKMQSDKGSIPDRFSAQQFSDYHSELNMSSLELGDSALYFCAIAADGSTDTQYFGPGTRLTVL.

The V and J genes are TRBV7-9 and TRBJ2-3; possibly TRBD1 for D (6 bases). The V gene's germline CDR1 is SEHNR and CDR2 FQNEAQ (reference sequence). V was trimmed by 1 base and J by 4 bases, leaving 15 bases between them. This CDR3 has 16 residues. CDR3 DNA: TGTGCCAGCAGCTTAGAACAGGGCGGTAACGCAGATACGCAGTATTTT. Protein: CASSLEQGGNADTQYF.

The CDR3 loop is CASSGPNYEQYF. In DNA, the CDR3 is TGTGCCAGCAGTGGACCAAACTACGAGCAGTACTTC. This chain connects TRBV2 to TRBJ2-7; D gene uncertain. CDR3 length: 12 residues. V dropped 4 bases and J dropped 3 bases, with 7 bases sitting between them. From germline, CDR1 is SNHLY and CDR2 FYNNEI.

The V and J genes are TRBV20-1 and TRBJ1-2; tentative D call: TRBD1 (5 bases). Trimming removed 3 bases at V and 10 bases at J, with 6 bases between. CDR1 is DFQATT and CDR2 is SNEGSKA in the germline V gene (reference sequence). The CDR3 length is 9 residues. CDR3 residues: CSARGVYTF. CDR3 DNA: TGCAGTGCTAGGGGGGTCTACACCTTC.

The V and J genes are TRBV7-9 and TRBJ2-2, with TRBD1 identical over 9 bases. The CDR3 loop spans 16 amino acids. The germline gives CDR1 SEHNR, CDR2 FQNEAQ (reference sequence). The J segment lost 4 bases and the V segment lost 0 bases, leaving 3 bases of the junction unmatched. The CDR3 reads CASSLAGQGGTGELFF. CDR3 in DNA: TGTGCCAGCAGCTTAGCGGGACAGGGTGGCACCGGGGAGCTGTTTTTT.

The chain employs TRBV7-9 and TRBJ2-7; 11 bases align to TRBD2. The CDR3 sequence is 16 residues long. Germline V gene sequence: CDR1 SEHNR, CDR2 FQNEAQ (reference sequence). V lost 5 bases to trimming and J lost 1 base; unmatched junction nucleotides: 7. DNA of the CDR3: TGTGCCAGCAGCGACCATACTAGCGGGAGTTCCTACGAGCAGTACTTC. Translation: CASSDHTSGSSYEQYF.

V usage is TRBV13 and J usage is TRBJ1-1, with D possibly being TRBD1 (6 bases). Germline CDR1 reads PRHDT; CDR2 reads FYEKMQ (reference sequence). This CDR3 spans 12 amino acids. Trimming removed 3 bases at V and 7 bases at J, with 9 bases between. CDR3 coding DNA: TGTGCCAGCAGCTTGAGGGGGATTGAAGCTTTCTTT. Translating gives CASSLRGIEAFF.

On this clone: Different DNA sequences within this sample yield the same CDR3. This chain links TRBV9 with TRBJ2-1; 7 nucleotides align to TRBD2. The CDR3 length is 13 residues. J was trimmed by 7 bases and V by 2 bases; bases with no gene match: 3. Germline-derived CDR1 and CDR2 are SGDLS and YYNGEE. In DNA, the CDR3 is TGTGCCAGCAGCGTGGGTAGCGGGAATGAGCAGTTCTTC. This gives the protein CASSVGSGNEQFF.

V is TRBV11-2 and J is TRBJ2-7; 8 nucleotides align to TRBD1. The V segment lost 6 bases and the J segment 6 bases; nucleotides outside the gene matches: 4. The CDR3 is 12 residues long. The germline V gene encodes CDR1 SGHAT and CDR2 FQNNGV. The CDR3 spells CASSRTGGEQYF. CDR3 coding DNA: TGTGCCAGCAGTCGCACAGGGGGCGAGCAGTACTTC. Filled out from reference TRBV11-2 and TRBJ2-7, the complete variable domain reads EAGVAQSPRYKIIEKRQSVAFWCNPISGHATLYWYQQILGQGPKLLIQFQNNGVVDDSQLPKDRFSAERLKGVDSTLKIQPAKLEDSAVYLCASSRTGGEQYFGPGTRLTVT.

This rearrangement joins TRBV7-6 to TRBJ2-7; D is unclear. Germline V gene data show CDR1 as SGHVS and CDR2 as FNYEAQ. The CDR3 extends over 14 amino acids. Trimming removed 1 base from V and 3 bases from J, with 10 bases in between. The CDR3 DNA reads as TGTGCCAGCAGCTTAGGTATAGGGAACTACGAGCAGTACTTC. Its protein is CASSLGIGNYEQYF.

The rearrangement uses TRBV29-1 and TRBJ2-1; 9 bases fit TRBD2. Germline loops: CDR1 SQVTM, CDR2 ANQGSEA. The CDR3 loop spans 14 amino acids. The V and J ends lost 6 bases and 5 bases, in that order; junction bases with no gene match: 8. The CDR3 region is CSVGGGRAHNEQFF. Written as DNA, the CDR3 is TGCAGCGTGGGGGGCGGGAGGGCCCACAATGAGCAGTTCTTC.

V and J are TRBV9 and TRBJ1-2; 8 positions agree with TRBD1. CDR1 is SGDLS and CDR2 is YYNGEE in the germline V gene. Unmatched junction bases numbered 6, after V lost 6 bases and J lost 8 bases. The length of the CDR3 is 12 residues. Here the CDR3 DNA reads TGTGCCAGCACTGACCGGACAGGGGGCTACACCTTC. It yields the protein CASTDRTGGYTF.

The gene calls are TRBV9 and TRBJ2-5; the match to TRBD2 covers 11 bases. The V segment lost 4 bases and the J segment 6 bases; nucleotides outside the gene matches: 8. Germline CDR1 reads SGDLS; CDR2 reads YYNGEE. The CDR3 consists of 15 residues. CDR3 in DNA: TGTGCCAGCAGCCCCCATACTAGCGGGAGACAGACCCAGTACTTC. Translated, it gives CASSPHTSGRQTQYF. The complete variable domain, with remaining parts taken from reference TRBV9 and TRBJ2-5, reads DSGVTQTPKHLITATGQRVTLRCSPRSGDLSVYWYQQSLDQGLQFLIQYYNGEERAKGNILERFSAQQFPDLHSELNLSSLELGDSALYFCASSPHTSGRQTQYFGPGTRLLVL.

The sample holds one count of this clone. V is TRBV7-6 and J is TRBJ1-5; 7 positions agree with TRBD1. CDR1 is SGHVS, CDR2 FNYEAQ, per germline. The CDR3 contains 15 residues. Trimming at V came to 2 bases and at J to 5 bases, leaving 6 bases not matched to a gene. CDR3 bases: TGTGCCAGCAGCTTAAAAGGGGGCGCGGATCAGCCCCAGCATTTT. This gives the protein CASSLKGGADQPQHF.

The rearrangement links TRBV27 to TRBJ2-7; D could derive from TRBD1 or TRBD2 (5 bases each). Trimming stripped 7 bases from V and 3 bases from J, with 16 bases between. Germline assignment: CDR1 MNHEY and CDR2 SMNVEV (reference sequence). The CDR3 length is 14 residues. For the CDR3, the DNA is TGTGCCAGCAAACTGTGGGGGTCAAACTACGAGCAGTACTTC. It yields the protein CASKLWGSNYEQYF.

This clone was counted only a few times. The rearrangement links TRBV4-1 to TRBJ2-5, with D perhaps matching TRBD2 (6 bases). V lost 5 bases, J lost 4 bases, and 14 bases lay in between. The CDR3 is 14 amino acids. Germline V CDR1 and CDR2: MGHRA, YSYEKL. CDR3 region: CASSGPGLRETQYF. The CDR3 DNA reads TGCGCCAGCAGCGGACCGGGACTTAGAGAGACCCAGTACTTC.

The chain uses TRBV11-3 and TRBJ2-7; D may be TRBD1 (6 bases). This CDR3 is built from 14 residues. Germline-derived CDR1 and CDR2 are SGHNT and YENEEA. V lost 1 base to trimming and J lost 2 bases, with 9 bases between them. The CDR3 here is CASSLVGQPYEQYF. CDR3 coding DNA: TGTGCCAGCAGCTTAGTGGGACAACCCTACGAGCAGTACTTC. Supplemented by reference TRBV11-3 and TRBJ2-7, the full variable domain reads EAGVVQSPRYKIIEKKQPVAFWCNPISGHNTLYWYLQNLGQGPELLIRYENEEAVDDSQLPKDRFSAERLKGVDSTLKIQPAELGDSAVYLCASSLVGQPYEQYFGPGTRLTVT.

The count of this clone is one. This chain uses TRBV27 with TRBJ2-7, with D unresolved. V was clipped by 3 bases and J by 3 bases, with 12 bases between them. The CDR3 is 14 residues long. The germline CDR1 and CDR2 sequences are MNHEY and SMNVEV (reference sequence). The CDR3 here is CASSFSSPSYEQYF. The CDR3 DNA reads TGTGCCAGCAGTTTTAGCTCTCCTAGCTACGAGCAGTACTTC.

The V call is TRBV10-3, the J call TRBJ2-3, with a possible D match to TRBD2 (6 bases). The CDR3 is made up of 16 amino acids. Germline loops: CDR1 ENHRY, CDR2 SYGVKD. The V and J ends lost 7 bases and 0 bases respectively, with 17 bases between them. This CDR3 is CAINYQRAISTDTQYF. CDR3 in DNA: TGTGCCATCAACTATCAGCGGGCGATCAGCACAGATACGCAGTATTTT.

The CDR3 DNA is TGTGCCAGCAGCCCCAGACTGGACGGCTACACCTTC. Its protein is CASSPRLDGYTF. The gene calls are TRBV9 and TRBJ1-2; D call uncertain. CDR1 and CDR2 from the germline V gene are SGDLS and YYNGEE. V lost 4 bases to trimming and J lost 8 bases, with 12 bases between them. The CDR3 runs to 12 residues. The entire variable domain, with the rest obtained from reference TRBV9 and TRBJ1-2, is as follows: DSGVTQTPKHLITATGQRVTLRCSPRSGDLSVYWYQQSLDQGLQFLIQYYNGEERAKGNILERFSAQQFPDLHSELNLSSLELGDSALYFCASSPRLDGYTFGSGTRLTVV.

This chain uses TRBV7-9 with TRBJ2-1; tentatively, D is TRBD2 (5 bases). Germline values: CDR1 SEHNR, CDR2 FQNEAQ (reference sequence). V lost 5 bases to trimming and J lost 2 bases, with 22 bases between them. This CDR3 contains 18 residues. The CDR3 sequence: CASSQNPKDWVAYNEQFF. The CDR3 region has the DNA TGTGCCAGCAGCCAAAACCCCAAGGACTGGGTGGCCTACAATGAGCAGTTCTTC.

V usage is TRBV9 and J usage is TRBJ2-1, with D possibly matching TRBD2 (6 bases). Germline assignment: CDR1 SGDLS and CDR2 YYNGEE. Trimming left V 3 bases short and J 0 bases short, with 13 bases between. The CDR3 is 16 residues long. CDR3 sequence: CASSGRGDRSYNEQFF. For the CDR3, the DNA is TGTGCCAGCAGCGGCCGCGGGGACCGCTCCTACAATGAGCAGTTCTTC. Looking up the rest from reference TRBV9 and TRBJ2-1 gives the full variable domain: DSGVTQTPKHLITATGQRVTLRCSPRSGDLSVYWYQQSLDQGLQFLIQYYNGEERAKGNILERFSAQQFPDLHSELNLSSLELGDSALYFCASSGRGDRSYNEQFFGPGTRLTVL.

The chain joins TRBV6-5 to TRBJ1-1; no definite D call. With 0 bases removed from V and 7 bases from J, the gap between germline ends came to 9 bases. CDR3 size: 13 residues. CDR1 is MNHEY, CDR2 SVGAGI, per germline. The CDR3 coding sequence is TGTGCCAGCAGTTACTCAGCCCTCCTTGAAGCTTTCTTT. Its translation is CASSYSALLEAFF.

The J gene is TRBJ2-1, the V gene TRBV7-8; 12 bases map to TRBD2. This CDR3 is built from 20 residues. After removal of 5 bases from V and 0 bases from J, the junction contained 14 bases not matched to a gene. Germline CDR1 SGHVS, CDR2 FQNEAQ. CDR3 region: CASSPQGGLAGDYSYNEQFF. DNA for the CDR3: TGTGCCAGCAGCCCCCAAGGGGGACTAGCGGGTGATTACTCCTACAATGAGCAGTTCTTC.

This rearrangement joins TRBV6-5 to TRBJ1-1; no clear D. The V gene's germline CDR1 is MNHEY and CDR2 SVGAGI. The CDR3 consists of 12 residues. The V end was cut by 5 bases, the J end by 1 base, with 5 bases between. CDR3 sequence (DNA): TGTGCCAGCAGTATACAGAACACTGAAGCTTTCTTT. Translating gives CASSIQNTEAFF.